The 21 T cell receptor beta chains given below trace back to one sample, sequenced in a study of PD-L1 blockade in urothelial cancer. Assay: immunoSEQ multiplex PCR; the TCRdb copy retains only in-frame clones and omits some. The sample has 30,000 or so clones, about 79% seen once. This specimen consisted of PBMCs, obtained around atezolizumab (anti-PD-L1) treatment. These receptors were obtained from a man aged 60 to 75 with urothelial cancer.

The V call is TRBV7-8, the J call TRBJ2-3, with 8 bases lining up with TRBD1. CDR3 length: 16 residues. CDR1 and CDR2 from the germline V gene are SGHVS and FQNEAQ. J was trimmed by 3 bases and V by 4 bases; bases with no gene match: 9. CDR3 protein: CASSSGQGSRTDTQYF. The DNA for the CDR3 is TGTGCCAGCAGCTCAGGACAGGGATCTAGGACAGATACGCAGTATTTT.

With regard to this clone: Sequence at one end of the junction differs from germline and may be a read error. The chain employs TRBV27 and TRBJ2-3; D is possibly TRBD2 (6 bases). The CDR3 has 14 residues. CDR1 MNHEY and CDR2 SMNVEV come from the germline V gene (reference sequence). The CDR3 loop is CATSEERATDTQYF. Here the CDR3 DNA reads TGTGCCACCAGTGAGGAGCGGGCCACAGATACGCAGTATTTT.

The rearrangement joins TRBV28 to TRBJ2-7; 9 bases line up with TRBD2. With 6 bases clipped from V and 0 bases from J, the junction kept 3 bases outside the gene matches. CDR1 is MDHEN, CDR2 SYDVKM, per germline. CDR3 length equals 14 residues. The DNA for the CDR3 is TGTGCCAGCAGGTCTAGCGGGACCTCCTACGAGCAGTACTTC. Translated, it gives CASRSSGTSYEQYF.

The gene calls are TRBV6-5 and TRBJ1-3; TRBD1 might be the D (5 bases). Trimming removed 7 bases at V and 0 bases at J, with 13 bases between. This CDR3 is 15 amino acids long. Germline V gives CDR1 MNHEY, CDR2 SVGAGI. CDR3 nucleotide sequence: TGTGCCAGCATCAGAGACAGCCTCTCTGGAAACACCATATATTTT. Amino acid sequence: CASIRDSLSGNTIYF.

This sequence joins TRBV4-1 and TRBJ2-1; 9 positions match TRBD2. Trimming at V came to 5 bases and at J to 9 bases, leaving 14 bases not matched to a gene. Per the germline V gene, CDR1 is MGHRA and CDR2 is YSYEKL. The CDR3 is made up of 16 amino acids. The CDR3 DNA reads TGCGCCAGCAGCAAACCCATAGCGGGAGCCTACGGTGAGCAGTTCTTC. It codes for CASSKPIAGAYGEQFF.

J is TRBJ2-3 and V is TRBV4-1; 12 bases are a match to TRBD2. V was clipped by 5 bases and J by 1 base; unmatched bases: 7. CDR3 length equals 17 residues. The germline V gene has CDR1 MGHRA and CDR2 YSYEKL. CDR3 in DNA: TGCGCCAGCAGCACCCGACGGACTAGCGGGGGCACAGATACGCAGTATTTT. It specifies CASSTRRTSGGTDTQYF.

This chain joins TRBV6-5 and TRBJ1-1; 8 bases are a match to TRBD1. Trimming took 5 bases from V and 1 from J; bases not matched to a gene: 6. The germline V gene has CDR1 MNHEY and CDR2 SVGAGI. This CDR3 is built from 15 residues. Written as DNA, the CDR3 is TGTGCCAGCAGTGGCCGGGGACAGGAGAACACTGAAGCTTTCTTT. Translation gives CASSGRGQENTEAFF.

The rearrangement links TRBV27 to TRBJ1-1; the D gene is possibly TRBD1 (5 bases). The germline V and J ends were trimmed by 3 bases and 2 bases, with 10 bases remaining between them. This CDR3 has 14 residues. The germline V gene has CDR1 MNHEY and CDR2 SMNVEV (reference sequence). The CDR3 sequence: CASSFNQGNTEAFF. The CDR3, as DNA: TGTGCCAGCAGTTTTAACCAGGGAAACACTGAAGCTTTCTTT.

The CDR3 DNA sequence: TGCGCCAGCAGCCTCTCCCCCGGGACTACCCGCACAGATACGCAGTATTTT. Protein sequence: CASSLSPGTTRTDTQYF. The V gene is TRBV4-1, the J gene TRBJ2-3, with 7 bases identical to TRBD2. Per the germline V gene, CDR1 is MGHRA and CDR2 is YSYEKL. The CDR3 totals 17 residues. The V segment lost 4 bases and the J segment 1 base; nucleotides outside the gene matches: 11.

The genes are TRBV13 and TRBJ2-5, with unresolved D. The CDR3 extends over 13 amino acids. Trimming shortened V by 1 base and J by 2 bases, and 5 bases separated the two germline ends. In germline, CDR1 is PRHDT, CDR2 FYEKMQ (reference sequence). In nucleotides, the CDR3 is TGTGCCAGCAGCTTAGTTCCACAAGAGACCCAGTACTTC. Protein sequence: CASSLVPQETQYF.

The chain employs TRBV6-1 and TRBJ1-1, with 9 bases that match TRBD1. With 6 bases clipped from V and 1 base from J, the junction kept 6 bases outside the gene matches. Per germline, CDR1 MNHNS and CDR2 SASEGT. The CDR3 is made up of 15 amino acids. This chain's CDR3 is CASSEQQGANTEAFF. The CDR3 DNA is TGTGCCAGCAGCGAACAACAGGGGGCGAACACTGAAGCTTTCTTT.

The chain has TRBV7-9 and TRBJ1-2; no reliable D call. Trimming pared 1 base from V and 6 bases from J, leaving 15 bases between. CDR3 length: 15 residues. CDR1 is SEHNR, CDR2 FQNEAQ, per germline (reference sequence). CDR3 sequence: CASSLVEGWWNGYTF. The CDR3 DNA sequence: TGTGCCAGCAGCTTAGTCGAGGGTTGGTGGAATGGCTACACCTTC.

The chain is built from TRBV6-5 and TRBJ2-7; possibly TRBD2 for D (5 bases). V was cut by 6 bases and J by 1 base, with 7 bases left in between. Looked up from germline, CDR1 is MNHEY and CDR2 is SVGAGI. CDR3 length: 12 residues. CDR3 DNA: TGTGCCAGCAGGGGCGGGTCCTACGAGCAGTACTTC. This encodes CASRGGSYEQYF.

This chain's CDR3 is CASSGQGFGAFF. For the CDR3, the DNA is TGTGCCAGCAGCGGGCAGGGTTTTGGGGCTTTCTTT. The chain couples TRBV9 to TRBJ1-1, with D maybe TRBD1 (5 bases). Germline values: CDR1 SGDLS, CDR2 YYNGEE. Between the trimmed V and J ends, which lost 3 bases and 11 bases, there was a span of 14 bases. The CDR3 totals 12 residues.

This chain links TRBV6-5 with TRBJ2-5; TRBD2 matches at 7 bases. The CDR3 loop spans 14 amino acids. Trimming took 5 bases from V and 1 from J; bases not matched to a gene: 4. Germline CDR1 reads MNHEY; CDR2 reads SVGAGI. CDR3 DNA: TGTGCCAGCAGTCTGGGGACTATCCAAGAGACCCAGTACTTC. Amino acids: CASSLGTIQETQYF.

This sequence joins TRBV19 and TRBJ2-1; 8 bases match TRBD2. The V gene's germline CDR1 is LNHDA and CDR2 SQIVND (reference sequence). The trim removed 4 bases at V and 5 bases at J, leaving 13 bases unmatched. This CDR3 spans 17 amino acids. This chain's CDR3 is CASSTRGGRGLDNEQFF. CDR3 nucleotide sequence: TGTGCCAGTAGTACCCGGGGGGGTAGGGGTCTGGACAATGAGCAGTTCTTC.

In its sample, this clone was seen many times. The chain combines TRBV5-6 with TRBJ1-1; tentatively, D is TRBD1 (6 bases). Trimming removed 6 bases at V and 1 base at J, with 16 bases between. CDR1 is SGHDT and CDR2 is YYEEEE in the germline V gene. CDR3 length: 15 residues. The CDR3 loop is CASKRAGVGNTEAFF. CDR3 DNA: TGTGCCAGCAAGAGGGCAGGGGTAGGGAACACTGAAGCTTTCTTT.

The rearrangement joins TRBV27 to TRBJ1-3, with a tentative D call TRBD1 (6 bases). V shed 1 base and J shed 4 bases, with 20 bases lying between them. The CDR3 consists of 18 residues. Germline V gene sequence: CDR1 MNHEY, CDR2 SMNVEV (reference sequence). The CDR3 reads CASSLWGGHASLGNTIYF. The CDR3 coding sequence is TGTGCCAGCAGTTTATGGGGGGGGCACGCAAGCCTCGGAAACACCATATATTTT.

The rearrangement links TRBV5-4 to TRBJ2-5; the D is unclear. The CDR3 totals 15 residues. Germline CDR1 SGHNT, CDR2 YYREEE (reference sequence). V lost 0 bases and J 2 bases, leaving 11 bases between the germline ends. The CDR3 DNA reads TGTGCCAGCAGCTTGGTTCGGCAGACACAAGAGACCCAGTACTTC. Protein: CASSLVRQTQETQYF. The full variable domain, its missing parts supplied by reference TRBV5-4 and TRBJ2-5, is ETGVTQSPTHLIKTRGQQVTLRCSSQSGHNTVSWYQQALGQGPQFIFQYYREEENGRGNFPPRFSGLQFPNYSSELNVNALELDDSALYLCASSLVRQTQETQYFGPGTRLLVL.

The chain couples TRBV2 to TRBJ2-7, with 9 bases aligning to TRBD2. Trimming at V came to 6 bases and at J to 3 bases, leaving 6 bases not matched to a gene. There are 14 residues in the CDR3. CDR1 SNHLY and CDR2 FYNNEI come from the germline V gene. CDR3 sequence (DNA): TGTGCCAGCAGCCCCCTAGCGGGGTACTACGAGCAGTACTTC. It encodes CASSPLAGYYEQYF. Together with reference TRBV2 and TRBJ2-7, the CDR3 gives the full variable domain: EPEVTQTPSHQVTQMGQEVILRCVPISNHLYFYWYRQILGQKVEFLVSFYNNEISEKSEIFDDQFSVERPDGSNFTLKIRSTKLEDSAMYFCASSPLAGYYEQYFGPGTRLTVT.

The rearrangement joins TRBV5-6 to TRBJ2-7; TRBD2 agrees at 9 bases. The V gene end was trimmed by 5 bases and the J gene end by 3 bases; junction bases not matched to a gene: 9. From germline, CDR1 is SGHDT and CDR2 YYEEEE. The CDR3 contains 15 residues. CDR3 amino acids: CASRYFSGSRYEQYF. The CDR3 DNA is TGTGCCAGCAGATATTTTAGCGGGAGTCGCTACGAGCAGTACTTC.